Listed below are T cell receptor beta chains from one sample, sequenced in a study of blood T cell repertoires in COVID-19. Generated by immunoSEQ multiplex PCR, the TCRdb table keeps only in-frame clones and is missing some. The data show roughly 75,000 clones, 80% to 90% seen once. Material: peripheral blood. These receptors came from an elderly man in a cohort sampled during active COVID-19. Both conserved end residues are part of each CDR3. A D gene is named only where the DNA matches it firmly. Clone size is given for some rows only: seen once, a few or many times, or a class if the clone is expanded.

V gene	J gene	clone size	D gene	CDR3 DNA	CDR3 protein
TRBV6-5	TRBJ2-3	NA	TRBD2	TGTGCCAGCAGCGCGGGGACTATTCGTTCGCATACGCAGTATTTT	CASSAGTIRSHTQYF
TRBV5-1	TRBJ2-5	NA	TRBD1	TGCGCCAGCACCGTACAGACAGGGTCGGGAGAGACCCAGTACTTC	CASTVQTGSGETQYF
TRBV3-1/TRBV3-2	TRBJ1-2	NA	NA	TGTGCCAGCAGCCAAATAGACGGGGGCTACACCTTC	CASSQIDGGYTF
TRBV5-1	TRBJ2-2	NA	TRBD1	TGCGCCAGCGGGACAGGGGAAGCTCAAATTGGGGAGCTGTTTTTT	CASGTGEAQIGELFF
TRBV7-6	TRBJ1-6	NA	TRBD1	TGTGCCAGCAGCGGGACAGGGGATTCACCCCTCCACTTT	CASSGTGDSPLHF
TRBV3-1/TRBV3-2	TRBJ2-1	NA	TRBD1	TGTGCCAGCAGCCAGGTGACAGGGACCTTAGAATTCAATGAGCAGTTCTTC	CASSQVTGTLEFNEQFF
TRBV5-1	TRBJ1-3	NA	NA	TGCGCCAGCAGCTTGGAATCGGGTGGAAACACCATATATTTT	CASSLESGGNTIYF
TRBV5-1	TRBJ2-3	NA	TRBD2	TGCGCCAGCAGCCTGGGACTAGCGGGGACAGATACGCAGTATTTT	CASSLGLAGTDTQYF
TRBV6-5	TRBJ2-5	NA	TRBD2	TGTGCCAGCAGCGAGGGACTAGCGGAGAAAGAGACCCAGTACTTC	CASSEGLAEKETQYF
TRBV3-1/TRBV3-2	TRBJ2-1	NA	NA	TGTGCCAGCAGGCCGAGCGAATACAATGAGCAGTTCTTC	CASRPSEYNEQFF
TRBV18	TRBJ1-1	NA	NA	TGTGCCAGCTCACCACCAAGCATGAACACTGAAGCTTTCTTT	CASSPPSMNTEAFF
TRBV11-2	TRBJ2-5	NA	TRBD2	TGTGCCAGCAGCTTTTCCCGGGGGGGCCAGGGGACCCAGTACTTC	CASSFSRGGQGTQYF
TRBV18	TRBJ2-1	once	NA	TGTGCCAGCTCCCTAGGGAATCAGGGGAATGAGCAGTTCTTC	CASSLGNQGNEQFF
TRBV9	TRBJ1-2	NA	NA	TGTGCCAGCAGCGTAGGTGGGACAAGCTATGGCTACACCTTC	CASSVGGTSYGYTF
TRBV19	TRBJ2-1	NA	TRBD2	TGTGCCAGTAGTAGACAGATCGGGGGGGGGACCTACAATGAGCAGTTCTTC	CASSRQIGGGTYNEQFF
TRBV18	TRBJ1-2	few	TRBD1	TGTGCCAGCTCACCTAGGACAGGGGGCAACTATGGCTACACCTTC	CASSPRTGGNYGYTF
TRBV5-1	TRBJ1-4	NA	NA	TGCGCCAGCAGCTTGGCGGGGGGCGATGAAAAACTGTTTTTT	CASSLAGGDEKLFF
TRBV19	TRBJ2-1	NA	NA	TGTGCCAGCCGGCCTTTACGACACTCCTACAATGAGCAGTTCTTC	CASRPLRHSYNEQFF
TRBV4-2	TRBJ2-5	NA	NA	TGTGCCAGCAGCCAAGAGGGAGCGGGAGAGACCCAGTACTTC	CASSQEGAGETQYF
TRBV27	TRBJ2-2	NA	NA	TGTGCCTCCCAAAAGGGGCGTATGGCCGGGGAGCTGTTTTTT	CASQKGRMAGELFF
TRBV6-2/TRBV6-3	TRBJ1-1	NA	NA	TGTGCCAGCAGTTACATGGCGGGAGCTTTCTTT	CASSYMAGAFF